Below, one T cell receptor beta chain is given with its context. Its target is not known. Replicate PCRs for sorted subsets used about 200 ng DNA; this equaled about 30,000 T cell genomes. Produced via immunoSEQ multiplex PCR; TCRdb's table is partial and in-frame only. Of about 1,900,000 clones detected, about 95% appear once; the ten largest clones hold more than 0.9%. This entry is derived from a study of shared clonotypes between healthy human individuals. About the research overall: CD4 naive cells filled three plates per donor, CD4 memory three, CD8 naive two and CD8 memory one.

The study, taken as a whole, reports: It was anticipated that sequencing depth would influence how many clonotypes donors shared.

CDR3 length: 15 residues. Germline V CDR1 and CDR2: SGHTS, YDEGEE. J gave up 3 bases and V 1 base, and 4 bases lay outside the gene matches. Selected positively for CCR7 and CD45RO-negative, naive CD8 cells excluded terminally differentiated effector memory CD45RA+ cells. The sequenced sample consisted of naive CD8+ T cells sorted from blood. This chain uses TRBV5-8 with TRBJ2-7; 10 bases align to TRBD2. This receptor was identified in a man between 18 and 29 years old in good health. As DNA, the CDR3 is TGTGCCAGCAGCTTGTGGGGACTAGCGTACTACGAGCAGTACTTC. This encodes CASSLWGLAYYEQYF.